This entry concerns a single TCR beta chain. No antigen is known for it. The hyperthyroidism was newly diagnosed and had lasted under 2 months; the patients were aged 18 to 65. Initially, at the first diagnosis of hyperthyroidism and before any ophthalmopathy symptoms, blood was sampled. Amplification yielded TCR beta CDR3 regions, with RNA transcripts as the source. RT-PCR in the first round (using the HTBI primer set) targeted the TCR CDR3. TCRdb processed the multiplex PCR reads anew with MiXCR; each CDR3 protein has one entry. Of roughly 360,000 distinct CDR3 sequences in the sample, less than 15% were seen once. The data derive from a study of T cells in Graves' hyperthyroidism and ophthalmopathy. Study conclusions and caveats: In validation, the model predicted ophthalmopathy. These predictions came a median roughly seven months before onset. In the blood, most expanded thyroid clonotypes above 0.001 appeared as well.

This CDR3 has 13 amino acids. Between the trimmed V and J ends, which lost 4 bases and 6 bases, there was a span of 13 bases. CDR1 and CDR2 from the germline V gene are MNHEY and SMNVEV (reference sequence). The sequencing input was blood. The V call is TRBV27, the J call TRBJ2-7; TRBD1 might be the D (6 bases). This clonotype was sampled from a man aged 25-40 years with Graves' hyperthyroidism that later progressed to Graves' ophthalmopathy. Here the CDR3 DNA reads TGTGCCAGCAGTTCAACAGGGAATCCCGAGCAGTACTTC. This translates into CASSSTGNPEQYF.